The table lists the clone carrying this T cell receptor (beta chain) with many counts. This sample is drawn from a study of blood T cells in healthy people across ages. The authors ran a second PCR of 7 to 11 cycles using a sample-barcoded 5' primer and a J-beta primer mix. TCRdb re-called the 5' RACE reads through MiXCR, storing one row per CDR3 protein. The sample shows 650,000 or so distinct CDR3 sequences, about 50% of them seen only once. The germline CDR1 and CDR2 sequences are ENHRY and SYGVKD. This CDR3 has 15 residues. V lost 8 bases and J lost 5; bases outside the gene matches: 12. This clonotype was sampled from an elderly woman in good health. The chain recombines TRBV10-3 with TRBJ2-5; TRBD2 matches 9 bases. Sequenced sample: blood. The CDR3 nucleotides read TGTGCCATCGGTTTGGGTAGCGGGAGTAAGGAGACCCAGTACTTC. It codes for CAIGLGSGSKETQYF.